This T cell receptor (beta chain) was identified during a study of blood T cells in healthy people across ages. There are 15 residues in the CDR3. V shed 2 bases and J shed 8 bases, with 16 bases lying between them. Germline V lookup: CDR1 MNHEY, CDR2 SMNVEV (reference sequence). Sample-barcoded 5' priming and a J-beta primer mix drove a second PCR of about 6 to 11 cycles. MiXCR, applied by TCRdb to the 5' RACE reads, yields one record per CDR3 protein. The sample yields about 650,000 distinct CDR3 sequences, over 40% seen once. Sequencing was performed on blood. The TCR originated in a woman at least 80 years old in good health. The rearrangement links TRBV27 to TRBJ2-1; possibly TRBD2 for D (7 bases). The CDR3 DNA is TGTGCCAGCAGTTTAGGGGGCGGGAGTTACTATGAGCAGTTCTTC. As protein: CASSLGGGSYYEQFF.